This T cell receptor beta chain was sequenced in a study of OX40 agonist ivuxolimab in advanced cancers. Background on the study: Hepatocellular carcinoma, melanoma, renal cell or head and neck cancer occurred in dose-escalation patients. Study-wide findings and caveats: CD8+ T cells averaged more expanded clones than CD4+.

This CDR3 is built from 14 residues. The V and J ends lost 2 bases and 4 bases, in that order; junction bases with no gene match: 4. CDR1 is LNHDA and CDR2 is SQIVND in the germline V gene (reference sequence). Some clones are missing from TCRdb's copy, which holds only in-frame ones; the method was immunoSEQ multiplex PCR. The sample consists of 55,000 to 80,000 clones, around 83% of them appearing once. Comments on this clone: What it binds is not known.

The material was CD4+ or CD8+ T cells sorted from blood, obtained in a trial of the OX40 agonist ivuxolimab. This clonotype was obtained from an adult with an advanced solid tumor such as melanoma, head and neck, liver or kidney cancer. This chain joins TRBV19 and TRBJ1-2, with 7 bases matching TRBD1. The CDR3 bases are TGTGCCAGTAGTATAAGGGACAGCTCCTATGGCTACACCTTC. It encodes CASSIRDSSYGYTF.